The source of this TCR beta chain is a study of T cell clusters in autoimmune cytopenias. At the level of the study: TRB sequencing had a median approximately 52,000 reads and under 2,500 distinct clonotypes per sample.

Multiplex touch-down PCR amplified TRB using TRB-A and TRB-B pools in one tube. TCRdb re-called the multiplex PCR reads and gives one entry per CDR3 protein, without DNA. The sample shows 5,500 or so distinct CDR3 sequences, and around 8% sits with its ten largest clones. Of note for this clonotype: The antigen is unknown.

TRB amplification used 250 ng of peripheral blood genomic DNA. Germline loops: CDR1 SGHKS, CDR2 YYEKEE (reference sequence). The CDR3 is made up of 15 amino acids. Regarding the study as a whole: TRB repertoire shifts in secondary cytopenia and chronic lymphocytic leukemia mostly reflected lymphoma, not autoimmunity.

This sample was also put to use in a study of T cell repertoires in aging, cancer and after chemotherapy. From that paper: Healthy donor repertoires were recorded over several months to years and showed clear clonal overlap. The full dataset contained around 8.2 million TCR reads.

Sequences were obtained from peripheral blood. V is TRBV5-5 and J is TRBJ1-1. This TCR came from a human donor in good health. The CDR3 sequence: CASSLGGIMNTEAFF.